The T cell receptor beta chain under discussion was sequenced for a study of blood T cell repertoires in COVID-19. Repertoires were generated with immunoSEQ multiplex PCR, while TCRdb's copy carries only in-frame clones and drops some. The data contain some 190,000 clones, 80% of them singletons. This clone showed up just once. The sequence derives from a man aged 55-75 years who had been exposed to COVID-19. The sequenced sample consisted of PBMCs or T cells enriched from blood (not recorded which).

The CDR3 nucleotides are TGTGCCAGCAGCCCCTTTCAACAGGGTCCCTACAATGAGCAGTTCTTC. This sequence encodes CASSPFQQGPYNEQFF. This chain uses TRBV7-9 with TRBJ2-1, with D tentatively TRBD1 (6 bases). CDR3 length equals 16 residues. V lost 5 bases to trimming and J lost 2 bases, with 16 bases between them. Germline-derived CDR1 and CDR2 are SEHNR and FQNEAQ (reference sequence).